The 10 T cell receptor beta chains in this list originate from one sample, sequenced in a study of blood T cell repertoires in COVID-19. Data came from immunoSEQ multiplex PCR; TCRdb stores just in-frame clones and leaves some out. The top ten hold around 1.3% of the sample, which has a few hundred thousand clones, approximately 91% seen once. Material for sequencing was PBMCs or T cells enriched from blood (not recorded which). The source of these receptors is a human donor in a cohort exposed to, infected with or recovered from COVID-19 (not recorded which). The donor label of this sample is uncertain.

J is TRBJ2-1 and V is TRBV6-5; 9 positions agree with TRBD1. This CDR3 has 14 amino acids. The germline CDR1 and CDR2 sequences are MNHEY and SVGAGI. V shed 2 bases and J 9 bases; nucleotides not matched to a gene: 5. CDR3 region: CASSYTGGRFEQFF. In DNA, the CDR3 is TGTGCCAGCAGTTACACAGGGGGCAGGTTTGAGCAGTTCTTC.

Concerning this clone: This specimen includes other DNA sequences encoding the same CDR3. This chain joins TRBV7-3 and TRBJ2-7, with 7 bases identical to TRBD1. This CDR3 region has 13 residues. V shed 0 bases and J 6 bases; nucleotides not matched to a gene: 2. CDR1 and CDR2 from the germline V gene are SGHTA and FQGTGA. CDR3 protein: CASSLTGGGEQYF. The CDR3 nucleotides are TGTGCCAGCAGCTTAACAGGGGGCGGCGAGCAGTACTTC.

As to this clone: Other DNA sequences in this specimen translate into the identical CDR3. The chain links TRBV5-1 to TRBJ1-3, with a tentative D call TRBD1 (5 bases). Germline CDR1 reads SGHRS; CDR2 reads YFSETQ. The ends were cut back, 3 bases at V and 0 bases at J, with 7 bases in the middle. The CDR3 runs 14 residues. CDR3 sequence: CASSSQGSGNTIYF. In DNA form, the CDR3 reads TGCGCCAGCAGCTCCCAGGGCTCTGGAAACACCATATATTTT.

The chain links TRBV10-2 to TRBJ1-2, with D possibly being TRBD1 (5 bases). This CDR3 is 13 amino acids long. CDR1 WSHSY and CDR2 SAAADI come from the germline V gene. V shed 8 bases and J shed 4 bases, with 14 bases lying between them. The DNA of the CDR3 is TGCGCCAGCGGTCGGGGGAAGGGCTATGGCTACACCTTC. This gives the protein CASGRGKGYGYTF.

This sequence joins TRBV5-6 and TRBJ1-2; TRBD1 agrees at 8 bases. This CDR3 spans 15 amino acids. Germline V gene lookup returns CDR1 SGHDT and CDR2 YYEEEE. With 4 bases clipped from V and 0 bases from J, the junction kept 5 bases outside the gene matches. Here the CDR3 DNA reads TGTGCCAGCAGCGCGGGACAGGCTTCTAACTATGGCTACACCTTC. It is translated as CASSAGQASNYGYTF.

The chain links TRBV2 to TRBJ2-2; 8 nucleotides line up with TRBD2. Germline V gene data show CDR1 as SNHLY and CDR2 as FYNNEI. The ends lost 6 bases at V and 0 bases at J; junction bases unmatched: 3. The length of the CDR3 is 15 residues. The CDR3 DNA sequence: TGTGCCAGCAGGGCGGGACTAGCGAACACCGGGGAGCTGTTTTTT. Translated, it gives CASRAGLANTGELFF.

The chain has TRBV5-4 and TRBJ2-7, with 13 bases that match TRBD2. Germline V gene data show CDR1 as SGHNT and CDR2 as YYREEE (reference sequence). V was pared by 3 bases and J by 3 bases, with 3 bases of the junction left unmatched. The CDR3 consists of 15 residues. The CDR3 DNA sequence: TGTGCCAGCAGCTCGGGACTAGCGGGGCACTACGAGCAGTACTTC. Protein: CASSSGLAGHYEQYF.

V is TRBV5-8 and J is TRBJ2-3; TRBD2 matches 7 bases. The CDR3 is 13 amino acids. The ends lost 6 bases at V and 6 bases at J; junction bases unmatched: 7. The V gene's germline CDR1 is SGHTS and CDR2 YDEGEE. The CDR3, as DNA: TGTGCCAGCACCCTCGCCGGGGGGGATACGCAGTATTTT. Encoded protein: CASTLAGGDTQYF.

V and J are TRBV7-3 and TRBJ2-5; possible D gene TRBD1, 5 bases. Germline V gives CDR1 SGHTA, CDR2 FQGTGA. V shed 1 base and J shed 5 bases, with 17 bases lying between them. The CDR3 length is 16 residues. CDR3 bases: TGTGCCAGCAGCTTAAAGGCCCCAGGGTTAGGGGAGACCCAGTACTTC. Protein sequence: CASSLKAPGLGETQYF.

DNA of the CDR3: TGTGCCAGCAGTTACTCGGAGGTTCAGCCCCAGCATTTT. Its translation is CASSYSEVQPQHF. The chain is built from TRBV6-2 or TRBV6-3 and TRBJ1-5; D unresolved. This CDR3 has 13 residues. Germline lookup yields CDR1 MNHEY and CDR2 SVGEGT. V was pared by 0 bases and J by 6 bases, with 6 bases between.